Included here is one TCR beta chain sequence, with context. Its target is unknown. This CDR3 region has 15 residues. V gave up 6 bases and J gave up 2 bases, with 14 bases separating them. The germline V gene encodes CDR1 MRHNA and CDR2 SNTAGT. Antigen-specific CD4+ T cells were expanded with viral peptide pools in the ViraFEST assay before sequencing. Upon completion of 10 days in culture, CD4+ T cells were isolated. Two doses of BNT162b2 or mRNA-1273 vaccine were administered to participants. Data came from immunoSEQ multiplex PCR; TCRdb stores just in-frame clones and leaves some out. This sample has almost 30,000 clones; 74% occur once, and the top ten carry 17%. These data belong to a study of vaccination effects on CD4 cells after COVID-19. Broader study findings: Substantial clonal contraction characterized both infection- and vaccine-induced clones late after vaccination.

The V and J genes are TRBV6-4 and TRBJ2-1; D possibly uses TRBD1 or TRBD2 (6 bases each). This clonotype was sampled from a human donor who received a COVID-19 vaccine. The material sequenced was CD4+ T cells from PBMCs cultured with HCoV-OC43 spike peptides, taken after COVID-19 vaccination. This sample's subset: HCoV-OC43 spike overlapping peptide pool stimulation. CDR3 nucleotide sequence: TGTGCCAGCAGGAAGGAGGAGGGGGCCTACAATGAGCAGTTCTTC. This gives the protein CASRKEEGAYNEQFF.